The 13 T cell receptor beta chains given below trace back to one sample, sequenced in a study of beta chain features in type 1 diabetes. Expressed TCRB transcripts were sequenced, since all the RNA that had been isolated was reverse transcribed. Profiling relied on immunoSEQ multiplex PCR, and the TCRdb table lists in-frame clones only, not all of them. The sample contains roughly 230,000 clones, roughly 9.6% of which appear only once. Sequenced material: naive CD4+ T cells from blood. The receptors stem from a woman between 18 and 30 years old in good health.

This clone occurred a few times. The chain employs TRBV20-1 and TRBJ2-7, with D uncertain. This CDR3 has 11 residues. Trimming removed 3 bases from V and 3 bases from J, with 6 bases in between. Germline CDR1 DFQATT, CDR2 SNEGSKA (reference sequence). The CDR3 DNA follows: TGCAGTGCTAGGCAGAACTACGAGCAGTACTTC. Translated, it gives CSARQNYEQYF.

J is TRBJ2-1 and V is TRBV7-9; 7 nucleotides line up with TRBD2. Trimming cost V 1 base and J 7 bases; bases outside gene matches: 7. CDR3 length equals 15 residues. Germline V lookup: CDR1 SEHNR, CDR2 FQNEAQ (reference sequence). The CDR3 coding sequence is TGTGCCAGCAGCTTAGTAGCGGGCGCTTGGAATGAGCAGTTCTTC. Its protein product is CASSLVAGAWNEQFF.

In DNA form, the CDR3 reads TGTGCCAGCTCACCACTGGCGGGAGGGCCTTACGAGCAGTACTTC. This gives the protein CASSPLAGGPYEQYF. The chain recombines TRBV18 with TRBJ2-7, with 9 bases matching TRBD2. Trimming cost V 1 base and J 4 bases; bases outside gene matches: 5. Germline CDR1 and CDR2: KGHSH and LQKENI. The CDR3 runs 15 residues.

The gene calls are TRBV5-1 and TRBJ1-1, with D tentatively TRBD1 (6 bases). The germline CDR1 and CDR2 sequences are SGHRS and YFSETQ. This CDR3 is built from 16 residues. Trimming left V 3 bases short and J 1 base short, with 16 bases between. The CDR3 sequence: CASSWPRQETNTEAFF. The CDR3 DNA reads as TGCGCCAGCAGCTGGCCCCGACAGGAGACGAACACTGAAGCTTTCTTT.

There are a few counts of this clone. The V and J genes are TRBV6-4 and TRBJ2-7, with D perhaps TRBD2 (6 bases). Deletions cut 10 bases from V and 1 base from J, with 11 bases between. The germline V gene encodes CDR1 MRHNA and CDR2 SNTAGT. The CDR3 is 12 amino acids. The CDR3 DNA reads TGTGCCACCGTCCGGGGGTCCTACGAGCAGTACTTC. Translation: CATVRGSYEQYF.

The chain combines TRBV7-3 with TRBJ1-2; 7 bases are shared with TRBD1. CDR1 is SGHTA, CDR2 FQGTGA, per germline. The junction had 10 bases not matched to a gene; V was cut back by 5 bases and J by 4 bases. The CDR3 extends over 15 amino acids. The CDR3 reads CASSIPRGLSYGYTF. The CDR3 region has the DNA TGTGCCAGCAGCATCCCGAGGGGGCTTAGCTATGGCTACACCTTC.

CDR3: CASSLDSATEAFF. CDR3 bases: TGCGCCAGCAGCCTGGACAGTGCCACTGAAGCTTTCTTT. V is TRBV10-1 and J is TRBJ1-1, with D perhaps matching TRBD1 (6 bases). Germline CDR1 is WNHNN and CDR2 is SYGVQD (reference sequence). This CDR3 has 13 amino acids. The V gene lost 6 bases and the J gene lost 4 bases, with 12 bases spanning the gap.

A few counts support this clone. This chain uses TRBV7-2 with TRBJ2-3; 7 bases fit TRBD2. The germline CDR1 and CDR2 sequences are SGHTA and FQGNSA. CDR3 length: 17 residues. Germline trimming cut 2 bases from V and 2 bases from J; bases unmatched to any gene: 10. CDR3 region: CASSLQTSVSYTDTQYF. The CDR3 DNA reads as TGTGCCAGCAGCTTACAAACTAGCGTTAGCTACACAGATACGCAGTATTTT.

This chain joins TRBV10-3 and TRBJ2-1; D might be TRBD2 (6 bases). CDR1 is ENHRY, CDR2 SYGVKD, per germline. Between the trimmed V and J ends, which lost 2 bases and 12 bases, there was a span of 11 bases. The CDR3 consists of 12 residues. For the CDR3, the DNA is TGTGCCATCAGTGAGATCCGGGACTTGCAGTTCTTC. Protein: CAISEIRDLQFF.

The chain carries TRBV19 and TRBJ1-1; 7 bases align to TRBD1. Germline V lookup: CDR1 LNHDA, CDR2 SQIVND (reference sequence). This CDR3 is built from 17 residues. V was pared by 7 bases and J by 3 bases, with 17 bases of the junction left unmatched. CDR3 loop: CASTRSRQGVADTEAFF. The CDR3 region has the DNA TGTGCCAGTACCCGAAGCCGACAGGGAGTGGCGGACACTGAAGCTTTCTTT.

The rearrangement links TRBV5-1 to TRBJ2-5; D is possibly TRBD2 (6 bases). The V end lost 2 bases, the J end lost 1 base, and 9 bases lay between the germline ends. The CDR3 loop spans 14 amino acids. The germline CDR1 and CDR2 sequences are SGHRS and YFSETQ. CDR3 in amino acids: CASSFSGTQETQYF. DNA of the CDR3: TGCGCCAGCAGCTTTAGCGGTACCCAAGAGACCCAGTACTTC. Filled out from reference TRBV5-1 and TRBJ2-5, the complete variable domain reads KAGVTQTPRYLIKTRGQQVTLSCSPISGHRSVSWYQQTPGQGLQFLFEYFSETQRNKGNFPGRFSGRQFSNSRSEMNVSTLELGDSALYLCASSFSGTQETQYFGPGTRLLVL.

This clone was recorded once. The chain uses TRBV18 and TRBJ1-1, with unresolved D. V was cut by 1 base and J by 3 bases, with 15 bases left in between. This CDR3 contains 16 residues. CDR1 KGHSH and CDR2 LQKENI come from the germline V gene. This CDR3 is CASSPLEGLWDTEAFF. As DNA, the CDR3 is TGTGCCAGCTCACCACTCGAGGGATTGTGGGACACTGAAGCTTTCTTT. The full variable domain, with the rest looked up from reference TRBV18 and TRBJ1-1, is NAGVMQNPRHLVRRRGQEARLRCSPMKGHSHVYWYRQLPEEGLKFMVYLQKENIIDESGMPKERFSAEFPKEGPSILRIQQVVRGDSAAYFCASSPLEGLWDTEAFFGQGTRLTVV.

The sample holds a few counts of this clone. This chain uses TRBV11-3 with TRBJ2-1; 9 nucleotides align to TRBD2. Germline loops: CDR1 SGHNT, CDR2 YENEEA. The CDR3 is 15 amino acids. After removal of 6 bases from V and 7 bases from J, the junction contained 10 bases not matched to a gene. CDR3 bases: TGTGCCAGCAGTTCCGTAGCGGGAGTCCGAAATGAGCAGTTCTTC. Encoded protein: CASSSVAGVRNEQFF. Full variable domain (missing parts from reference TRBV11-3 and TRBJ2-1): EAGVVQSPRYKIIEKKQPVAFWCNPISGHNTLYWYLQNLGQGPELLIRYENEEAVDDSQLPKDRFSAERLKGVDSTLKIQPAELGDSAVYLCASSSVAGVRNEQFFGPGTRLTVL.